This TCR beta chain was identified during a study of T cells in Graves' hyperthyroidism and ophthalmopathy. Diagnostic decisions used clinical symptoms, serum thyroxine and TRAb, thyroid ultrasound and orbital computed tomography. The CDR3 length is 21 residues. From germline, CDR1 is MNHNY and CDR2 SVGAGI (reference sequence). V was trimmed by 2 bases and J by 2 bases, leaving 28 bases between them. The source material, RNA transcripts, was used to amplify TCR beta CDR3 regions. First-round RT-PCR targeting the TCR CDR3 was performed with the HTBI primer set. TCRdb re-called the multiplex PCR reads with MiXCR, one entry per CDR3 protein. This table holds about 560,000 distinct CDR3 sequences, roughly 17% found once.

Input material: blood. The V call is TRBV6-6, the J call TRBJ2-1; no definite D call. This sequence was found in a woman between 18 and 30 years old with Graves' hyperthyroidism. CDR3 DNA: TGTGCCAGCAGTTACCTCCATAGGTATTTTGCGGTCTTACGCACCTACAATGAGCAGTTCTTC. Protein product: CASSYLHRYFAVLRTYNEQFF.